These T cell receptor beta chains were read from a single sample in a study. Each CDR3 protein is one row after TCRdb ran MiXCR on the 5' RACE reads. The data contain roughly 45,000 distinct CDR3 sequences, around 20% of them singletons. The sample was Tregs sorted from blood. These receptors were taken from a female donor with breast cancer. The CDR3 runs from the conserved cysteine through the conserved F or W. The D gene is left open where the match is weak. Size tells how often a clone was seen (once, few, many) or the class of an expanded clone, and some rows leave it out.

v_gene	d_gene	abundance	j_gene	CDR3nt	CDR3aa
TRBV7-8	TRBD2	.	TRBJ2-2	TGTGCCAGCATATCCTCGGGAGGGCCACAAACCGGGGAGCTGTTTTTT	CASISSGGPQTGELFF
TRBV20-1	.	many	TRBJ1-1	TGCAGTGCTAGAGATAGGGGGGAAGCTGAAGCTTTCTTT	CSARDRGEAEAFF
TRBV7-2	TRBD2	many	TRBJ2-3	TGTGCCAGCAGCGATAGCGGGAGTGGGGATACGCAGTATTTT	CASSDSGSGDTQYF
TRBV7-9	.	few	TRBJ2-7	TGTGCCGGCAGCCCCGACAGCTACGAGCAGTACTTC	CAGSPDSYEQYF
TRBV15	.	.	TRBJ2-2	TGTGCCACCAGCAGACCTAACACCGGGGAGCTGTTTTTT	CATSRPNTGELFF
TRBV28	TRBD2	few	TRBJ2-1	TGTGCCAGCAGCCCTGGACTAGCGGGAGGGCAACAGTTCTTC	CASSPGLAGGQQFF
TRBV5-1	.	.	TRBJ2-2	TGCGCCAGCAGCTCACGGCCGCAGGGTAGGACCGGGGAGCTGTTTTTT	CASSSRPQGRTGELFF
TRBV3-1	.	.	TRBJ1-1	TGTGCCAGCAGCCAGTATACAGGGAGGGGTGGCGGCACTGAAGCTTTCTTT	CASSQYTGRGGGTEAFF
TRBV15	.	.	TRBJ1-5	TGTGCCACCAGCAGGGGGGACGGAGATCAGCCCCAGCATTTT	CATSRGDGDQPQHF
TRBV20-1	.	once	TRBJ2-7	TGCAGTGCCATCCCGCAGATAGGGTACTACGAGCAGTACTTC	CSAIPQIGYYEQYF
TRBV6-1	TRBD1	many	TRBJ1-2	TGTGCCAGCAGTCCGACAGGGTATGGCTACACCTTC	CASSPTGYGYTF
TRBV7-9	TRBD1	.	TRBJ2-6	TGTGCCAGCAGCCCACCGGGACAGGGGAGCTCTGGGGCCAACGTCCTGACTTTC	CASSPPGQGSSGANVLTF
TRBV11-2	.	once	TRBJ2-7	TGTGCCACCGCGCCCATTACAGGTCAAGCATACGAGCAGTACTTC	CATAPITGQAYEQYF
TRBV27	.	.	TRBJ2-4	TGTGCCAGCAGTTTAACCGGACGGGGCATTCAGTACTTC	CASSLTGRGIQYF
TRBV4-1	.	many	TRBJ1-2	TGCGCCAGCAGCCAAGCCATTTCGGGGCCCGGGGGCTACACCTTC	CASSQAISGPGGYTF
TRBV9	TRBD2	few	TRBJ2-7	TGTGCCAGCAGCCTGGGGACTAGCGAAACCTACGAGCAGTACTTC	CASSLGTSETYEQYF
TRBV7-9	TRBD2	few	TRBJ2-5	TGTGCCAGCAGCACCAGCGGGAGTGAGACCCAGTACTTC	CASSTSGSETQYF